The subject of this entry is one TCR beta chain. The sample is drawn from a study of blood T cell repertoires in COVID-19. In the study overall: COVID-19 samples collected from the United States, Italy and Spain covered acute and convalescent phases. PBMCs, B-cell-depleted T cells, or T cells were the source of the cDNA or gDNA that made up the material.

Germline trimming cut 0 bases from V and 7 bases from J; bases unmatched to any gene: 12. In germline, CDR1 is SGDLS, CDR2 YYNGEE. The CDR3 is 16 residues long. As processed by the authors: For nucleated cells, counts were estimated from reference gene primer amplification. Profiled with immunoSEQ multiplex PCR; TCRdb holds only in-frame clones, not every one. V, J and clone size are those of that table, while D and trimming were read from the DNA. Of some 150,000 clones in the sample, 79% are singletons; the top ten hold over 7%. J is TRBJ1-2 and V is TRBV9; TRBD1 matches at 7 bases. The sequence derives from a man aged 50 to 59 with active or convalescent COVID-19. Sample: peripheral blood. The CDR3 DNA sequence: TGTGCCAGCAGCGTAGTAAATGAGGCAGGGGGGTCTGGCTACACCTTC. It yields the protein CASSVVNEAGGSGYTF.